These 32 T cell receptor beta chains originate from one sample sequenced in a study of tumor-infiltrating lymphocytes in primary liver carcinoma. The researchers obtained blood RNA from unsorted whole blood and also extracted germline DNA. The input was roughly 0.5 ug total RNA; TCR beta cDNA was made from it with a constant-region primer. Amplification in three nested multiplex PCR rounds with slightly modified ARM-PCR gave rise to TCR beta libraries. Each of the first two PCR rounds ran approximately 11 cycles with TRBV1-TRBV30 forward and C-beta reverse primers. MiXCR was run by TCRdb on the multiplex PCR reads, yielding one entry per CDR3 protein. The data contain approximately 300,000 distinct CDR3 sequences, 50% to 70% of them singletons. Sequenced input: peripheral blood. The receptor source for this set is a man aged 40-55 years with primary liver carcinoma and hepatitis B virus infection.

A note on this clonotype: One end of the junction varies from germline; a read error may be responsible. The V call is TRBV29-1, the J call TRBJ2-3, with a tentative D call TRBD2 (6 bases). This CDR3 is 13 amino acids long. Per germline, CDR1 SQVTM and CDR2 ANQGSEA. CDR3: CTMGGIGIDAQYF. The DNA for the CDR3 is TGCACCATGGGGGGTATCGGTATAGATGCGCAGTATTTT.

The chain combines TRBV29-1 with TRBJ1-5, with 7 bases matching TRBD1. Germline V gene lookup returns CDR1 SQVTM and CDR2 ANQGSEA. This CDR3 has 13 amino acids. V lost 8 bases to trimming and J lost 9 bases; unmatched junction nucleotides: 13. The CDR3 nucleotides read TGCAGCACCACGACAGGGAACAATGTGCCCCAGCATTTT. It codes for CSTTTGNNVPQHF.

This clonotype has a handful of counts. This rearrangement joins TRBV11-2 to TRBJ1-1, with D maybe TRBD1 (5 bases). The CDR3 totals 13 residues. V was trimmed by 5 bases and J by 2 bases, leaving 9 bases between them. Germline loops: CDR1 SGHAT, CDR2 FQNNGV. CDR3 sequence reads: CASSHDRNTEAFF. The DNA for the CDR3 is TGTGCCAGCAGCCACGACAGAAACACTGAAGCTTTCTTT.

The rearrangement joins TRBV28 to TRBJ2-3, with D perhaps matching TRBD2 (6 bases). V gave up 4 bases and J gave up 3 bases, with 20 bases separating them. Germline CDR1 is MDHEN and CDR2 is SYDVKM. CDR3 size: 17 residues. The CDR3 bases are TGTGCCAGCAGTTCAATGGACTACACAAAGAATACAGATACGCAGTATTTT. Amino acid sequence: CASSSMDYTKNTDTQYF.

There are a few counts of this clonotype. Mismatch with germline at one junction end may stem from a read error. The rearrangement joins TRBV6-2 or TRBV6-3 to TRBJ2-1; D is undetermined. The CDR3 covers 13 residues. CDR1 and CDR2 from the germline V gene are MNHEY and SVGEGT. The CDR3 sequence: CVSSYQLGNEQFF. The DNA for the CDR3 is TGTGTCAGCAGTTATCAGTTGGGCAATGAGCAGTTCTTC.

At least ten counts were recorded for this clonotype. As DNA, the CDR3 is TGTGCCAGCAGCTTATATAGAGATGGGACAGATACGCAGTATTTT. Protein: CASSLYRDGTDTQYF. The chain carries TRBV11-1 and TRBJ2-3; D is ambiguous. Germline CDR1 SGHAT, CDR2 FQDESV (reference sequence). V was trimmed by 2 bases and J by 3 bases, leaving 12 bases between them. CDR3 length: 15 residues.

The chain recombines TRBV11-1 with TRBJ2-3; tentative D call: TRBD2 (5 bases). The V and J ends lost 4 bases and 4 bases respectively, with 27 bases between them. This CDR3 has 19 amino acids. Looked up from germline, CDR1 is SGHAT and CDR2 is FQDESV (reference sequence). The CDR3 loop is CASSSGRSSVGALADTQYF. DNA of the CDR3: TGTGCCAGCAGCTCTGGGAGAAGCTCTGTTGGAGCCCTCGCAGATACGCAGTATTTT.

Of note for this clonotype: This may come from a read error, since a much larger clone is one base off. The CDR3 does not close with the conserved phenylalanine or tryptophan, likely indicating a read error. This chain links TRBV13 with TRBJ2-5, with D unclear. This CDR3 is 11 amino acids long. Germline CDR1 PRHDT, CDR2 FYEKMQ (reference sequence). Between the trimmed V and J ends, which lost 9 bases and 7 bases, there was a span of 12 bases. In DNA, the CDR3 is TGTGCCAGACGACCGAAGGGGACCCAGTACTTA. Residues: CARRPKGTQYL.

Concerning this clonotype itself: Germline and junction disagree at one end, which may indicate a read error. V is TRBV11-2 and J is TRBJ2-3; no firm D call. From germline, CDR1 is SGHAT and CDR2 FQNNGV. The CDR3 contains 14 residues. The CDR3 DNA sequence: TGTGCTAGCAGCACCCAGGACGCCACAGATACGCAGTATTTT. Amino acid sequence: CASSTQDATDTQYF.

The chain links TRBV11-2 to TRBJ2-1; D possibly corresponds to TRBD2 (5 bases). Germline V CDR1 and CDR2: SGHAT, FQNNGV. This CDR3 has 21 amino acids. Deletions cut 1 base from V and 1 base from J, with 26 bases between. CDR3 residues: CASSLVLRLAPSLGSYNEQFF. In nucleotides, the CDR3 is TGTGCCAGCAGCTTAGTTTTGCGCCTAGCCCCTTCACTGGGGTCCTACAATGAGCAGTTCTTC.

Here the CDR3 reads CASSWGLAGVEKTQYF. CDR3 sequence (DNA): TGCGCCAGCAGCTGGGGACTAGCGGGGGTGGAGAAGACCCAGTACTTC. This rearrangement joins TRBV5-1 to TRBJ2-5; 14 nucleotides line up with TRBD2. CDR1 SGHRS and CDR2 YFSETQ come from the germline V gene. Trimming at V came to 3 bases and at J to 6 bases, leaving 7 bases not matched to a gene. This CDR3 region has 16 residues. Looking up the rest from reference TRBV5-1 and TRBJ2-5 gives the full variable domain: KAGVTQTPRYLIKTRGQQVTLSCSPISGHRSVSWYQQTPGQGLQFLFEYFSETQRNKGNFPGRFSGRQFSNSRSEMNVSTLELGDSALYLCASSWGLAGVEKTQYFGPGTRLLVL.

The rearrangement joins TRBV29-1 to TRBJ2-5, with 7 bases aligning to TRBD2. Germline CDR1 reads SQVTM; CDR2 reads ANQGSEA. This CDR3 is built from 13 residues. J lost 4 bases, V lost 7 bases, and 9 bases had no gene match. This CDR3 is CSASWGGGETQYF. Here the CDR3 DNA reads TGCAGCGCCTCTTGGGGGGGGGGAGAGACCCAGTACTTC. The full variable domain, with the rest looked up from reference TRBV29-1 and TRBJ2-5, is SAVISQKPSRDICQRGTSLTIQCQVDSQVTMMFWYRQQPGQSLTLIATANQGSEATYESGFVIDKFPISRPNLTFSTLTVSNMSPEDSSIYLCSASWGGGETQYFGPGTRLLVL.

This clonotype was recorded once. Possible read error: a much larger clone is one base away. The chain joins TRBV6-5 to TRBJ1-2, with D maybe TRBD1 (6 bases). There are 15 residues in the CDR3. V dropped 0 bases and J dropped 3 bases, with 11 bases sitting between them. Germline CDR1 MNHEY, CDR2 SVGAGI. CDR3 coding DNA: TGTGCCAGCAGTTACTCCCGGGGGGCTTACTATGGCTACACCTTC. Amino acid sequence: CASSYSRGAYYGYTF.

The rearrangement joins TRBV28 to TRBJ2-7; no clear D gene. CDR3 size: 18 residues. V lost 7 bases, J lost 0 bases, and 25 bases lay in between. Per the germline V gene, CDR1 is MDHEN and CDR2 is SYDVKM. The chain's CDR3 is CASMSEILSETSSYEQYF. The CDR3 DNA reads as TGTGCCAGCATGTCAGAGATCCTTAGTGAGACGAGCTCCTACGAGCAGTACTTC.

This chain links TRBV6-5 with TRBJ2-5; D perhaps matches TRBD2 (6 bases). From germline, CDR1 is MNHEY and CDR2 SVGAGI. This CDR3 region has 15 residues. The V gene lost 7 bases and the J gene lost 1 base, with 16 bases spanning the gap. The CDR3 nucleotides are TGTGCCAGCATCGGGAGCCCGGGTACCCAAGAGACCCAGTACTTC. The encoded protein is CASIGSPGTQETQYF.

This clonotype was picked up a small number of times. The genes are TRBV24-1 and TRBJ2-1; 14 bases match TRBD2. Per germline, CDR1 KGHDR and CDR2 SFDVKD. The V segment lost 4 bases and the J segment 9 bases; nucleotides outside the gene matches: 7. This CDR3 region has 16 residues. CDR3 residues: CATSEPRTSGRSEQFF. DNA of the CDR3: TGTGCCACCAGTGAACCCAGGACTAGCGGGAGGAGTGAGCAGTTCTTC.

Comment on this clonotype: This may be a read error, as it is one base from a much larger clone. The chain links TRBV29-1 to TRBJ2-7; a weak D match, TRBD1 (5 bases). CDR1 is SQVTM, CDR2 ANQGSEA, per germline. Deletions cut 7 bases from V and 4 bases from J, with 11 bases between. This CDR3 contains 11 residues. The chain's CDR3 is CSAEGAYEQYF. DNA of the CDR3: TGCAGCGCAGAAGGGGCTTACGAGCAGTACTTC.

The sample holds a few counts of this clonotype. CDR3 sequence reads: CASSLAGRGYTF. CDR3 bases: TGTGCCAGCAGTTTGGCTGGAAGGGGCTACACCTTC. The chain combines TRBV28 with TRBJ1-2, with D unresolved. Germline values: CDR1 MDHEN, CDR2 SYDVKM. There are 12 residues in the CDR3. V gave up 3 bases and J gave up 8 bases, with 10 bases separating them.

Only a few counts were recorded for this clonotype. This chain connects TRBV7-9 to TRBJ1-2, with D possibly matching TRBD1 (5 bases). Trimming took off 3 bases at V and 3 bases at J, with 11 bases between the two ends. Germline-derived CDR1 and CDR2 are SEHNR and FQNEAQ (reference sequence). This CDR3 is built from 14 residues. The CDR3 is CASSFAGWDYGYTF. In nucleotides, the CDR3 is TGTGCCAGCAGCTTCGCAGGGTGGGACTATGGCTACACCTTC.

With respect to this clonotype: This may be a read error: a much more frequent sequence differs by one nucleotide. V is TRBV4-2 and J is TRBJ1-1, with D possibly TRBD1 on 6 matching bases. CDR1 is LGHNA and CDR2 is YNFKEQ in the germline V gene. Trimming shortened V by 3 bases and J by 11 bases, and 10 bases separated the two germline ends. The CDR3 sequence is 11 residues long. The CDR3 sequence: CASSHAGDAFF. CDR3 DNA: TGTGCCAGCAGCCATGCAGGGGACGCTTTCTTT.

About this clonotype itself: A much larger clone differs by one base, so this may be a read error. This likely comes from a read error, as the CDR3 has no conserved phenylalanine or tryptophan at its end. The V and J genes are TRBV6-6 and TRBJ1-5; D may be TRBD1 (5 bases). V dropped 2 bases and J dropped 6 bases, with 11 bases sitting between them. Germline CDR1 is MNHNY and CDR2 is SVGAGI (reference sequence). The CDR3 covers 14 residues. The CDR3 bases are TGTGCCAGCAGTTACGGGGGGATGGGTCAGCCCCAGCATTTA. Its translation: CASSYGGMGQPQHL.

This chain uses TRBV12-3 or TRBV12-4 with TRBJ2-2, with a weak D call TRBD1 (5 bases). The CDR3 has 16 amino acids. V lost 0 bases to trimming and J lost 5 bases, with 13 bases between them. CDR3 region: CASSLASGLGTGELFF. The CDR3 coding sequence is TGTGCCAGCAGTTTAGCGTCAGGGCTGGGGACCGGGGAGCTGTTTTTT.

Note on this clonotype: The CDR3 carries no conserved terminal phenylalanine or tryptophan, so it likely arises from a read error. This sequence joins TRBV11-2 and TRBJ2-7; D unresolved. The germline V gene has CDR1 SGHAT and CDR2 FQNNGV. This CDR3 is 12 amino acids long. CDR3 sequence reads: CARSLGAYEQYL. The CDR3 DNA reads TGTGCCAGGAGCTTAGGCGCCTACGAGCAGTACTTA.

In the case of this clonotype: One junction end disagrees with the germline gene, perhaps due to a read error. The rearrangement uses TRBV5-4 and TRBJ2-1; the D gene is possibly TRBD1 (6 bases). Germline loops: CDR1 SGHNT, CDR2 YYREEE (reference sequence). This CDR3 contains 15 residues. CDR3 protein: CASSLTAGASDEQFF. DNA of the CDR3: TGTGCTAGCAGCTTAACGGCAGGGGCAAGCGATGAGCAGTTCTTC. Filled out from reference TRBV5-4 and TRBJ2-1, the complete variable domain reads ETGVTQSPTHLIKTRGQQVTLRCSSQSGHNTVSWYQQALGQGPQFIFQYYREEENGRGNFPPRFSGLQFPNYSSELNVNALELDDSALYLCASSLTAGASDEQFFGPGTRLTVL.

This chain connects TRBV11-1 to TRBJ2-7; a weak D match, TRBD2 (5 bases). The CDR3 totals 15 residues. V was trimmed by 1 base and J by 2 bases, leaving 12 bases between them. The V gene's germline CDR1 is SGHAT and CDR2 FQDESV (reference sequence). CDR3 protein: CASSLGLTETYEQYF. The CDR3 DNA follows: TGTGCCAGCAGCTTAGGACTAACTGAAACCTACGAGCAGTACTTC.

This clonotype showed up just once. In nucleotides, the CDR3 is TGTGCCAGCAGCGTCATAACCGGGACTAGCGCTTTTACGGGCACAGATACGCAGTATTTT. It encodes CASSVITGTSAFTGTDTQYF. The chain recombines TRBV5-6 with TRBJ2-3, with TRBD2 identical over 10 bases. CDR1 is SGHDT and CDR2 is YYEEEE in the germline V gene. The ends lost 4 bases at V and 1 base at J; junction bases unmatched: 18. The length of the CDR3 is 20 residues.

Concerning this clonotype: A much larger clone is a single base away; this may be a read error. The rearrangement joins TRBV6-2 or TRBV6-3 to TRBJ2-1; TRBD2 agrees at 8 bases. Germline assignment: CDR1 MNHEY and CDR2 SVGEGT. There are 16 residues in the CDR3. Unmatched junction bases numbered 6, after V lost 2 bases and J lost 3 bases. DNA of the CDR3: TGTGCCAGCAGTTACCCGGGACTAGTGGGCTACAATGAGCAGTTCTTC. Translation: CASSYPGLVGYNEQFF.

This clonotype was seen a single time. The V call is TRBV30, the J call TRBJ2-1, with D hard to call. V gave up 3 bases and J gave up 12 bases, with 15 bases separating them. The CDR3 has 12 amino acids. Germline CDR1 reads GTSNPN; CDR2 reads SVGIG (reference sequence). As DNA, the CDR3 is TGTGCCTGGAGCCGGGTCCACTATGGGCAGTTCTTC. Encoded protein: CAWSRVHYGQFF.

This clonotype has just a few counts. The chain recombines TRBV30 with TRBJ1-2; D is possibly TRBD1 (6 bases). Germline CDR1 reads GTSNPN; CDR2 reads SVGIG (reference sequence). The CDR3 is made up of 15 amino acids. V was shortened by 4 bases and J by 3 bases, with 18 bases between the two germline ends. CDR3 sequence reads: CAWMGKQGNYYGYTF. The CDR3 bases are TGTGCCTGGATGGGTAAACAGGGTAACTACTATGGCTACACCTTC.

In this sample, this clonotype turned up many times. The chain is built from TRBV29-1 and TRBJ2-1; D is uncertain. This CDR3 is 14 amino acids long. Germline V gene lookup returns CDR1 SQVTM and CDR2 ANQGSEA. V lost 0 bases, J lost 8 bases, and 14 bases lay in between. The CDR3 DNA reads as TGCAGCGTTGAAGATCACGGGCCTAAGTATGAGCAGTTCTTC. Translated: CSVEDHGPKYEQFF.

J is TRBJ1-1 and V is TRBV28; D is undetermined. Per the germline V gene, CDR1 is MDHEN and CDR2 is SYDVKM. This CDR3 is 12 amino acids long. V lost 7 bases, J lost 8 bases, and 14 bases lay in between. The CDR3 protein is CASKGTRAEAFF. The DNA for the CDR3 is TGTGCCAGCAAGGGTACTAGGGCGGAAGCTTTCTTT.

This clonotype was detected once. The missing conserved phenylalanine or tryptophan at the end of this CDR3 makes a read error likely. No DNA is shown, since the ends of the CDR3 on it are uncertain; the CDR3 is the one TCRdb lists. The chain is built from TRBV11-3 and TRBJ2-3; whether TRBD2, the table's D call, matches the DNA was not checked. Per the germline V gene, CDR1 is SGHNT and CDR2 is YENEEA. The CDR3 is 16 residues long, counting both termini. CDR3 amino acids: CASSLTSGSSTDTEYI.